Reported below is one T cell receptor (beta chain). The antigen remains undetermined. The germline CDR1 and CDR2 sequences are SEHNR and FQNEAQ (reference sequence). The V and J ends lost 7 bases and 2 bases, in that order; junction bases with no gene match: 17. CDR3 length equals 18 residues. Libraries for TCRalpha and TCRbeta carried sample barcodes and unique molecular identifiers via 5'RACE. Each CDR3 protein is one row after TCRdb ran MiXCR on the 5' RACE reads. The sample records 150,000 to 200,000 distinct CDR3 sequences, 25% to 40% being singletons. These data are taken from a study of T-cell memory formation after mild COVID-19. Study findings and constraints: SARS-CoV-2 specificity of second-wave clones peaking day 37 was unconfirmed. Mainly CM and EM harbored the contracting CD4+ clones; mainly EMRA harbored the CD8+ ones.

Sequenced material: PBMCs or a T cell subset sorted from them (not recorded which). The rearrangement links TRBV7-9 to TRBJ2-3; TRBD2 matches 8 bases. The sequence was collected from an adult woman who had mild COVID-19 (a few samples of this study predate the infection). Cell type and time point are not known. This CDR3 reads CASTAAFGSGDFTDTQYF. The CDR3 DNA reads as TGTGCCAGCACCGCGGCGTTTGGTAGCGGGGACTTCACAGATACGCAGTATTTT.